This TCR beta chain was documented in a study of cytomegalovirus exposure and HLA in healthy donors. Profiled with immunoSEQ multiplex PCR; TCRdb holds only in-frame clones, not every one. The sample contains about 82,000 clones, 85% to 95% of which appear only once. Of note for this clone: No antigen is known for it.

V lost 4 bases, J lost 0 bases, and 8 bases stayed unmatched. The CDR3 loop spans 16 amino acids. Germline V CDR1 and CDR2: SGHNT, YYREEE (reference sequence). General study results and limits: Under in vitro conditions, a few CMV-associated chains were confirmed as specific for CMV antigens. With high specificity and sensitivity, the classifier reportedly diagnosed cytomegalovirus status. Some TCR beta chains (around 180 of them) were listed as cytomegalovirus-associated.

Specimen: PBMCs. V usage is TRBV5-4 and J usage is TRBJ2-7; 9 nucleotides match TRBD1. The source of this sequence is a young man in good health and CMV-seronegative. CDR3 DNA: TGTGCCAGCAGCGAGGGACAGGGCTCCGGCTCCTACGAGCAGTACTTC. It specifies CASSEGQGSGSYEQYF.